The 9 T cell receptor beta chains given below trace back to one sample, sequenced in a study of T cells in Graves' hyperthyroidism and ophthalmopathy. It was RNA transcripts that yielded the amplified TCR beta CDR3 regions. First-round RT-PCR targeting the TCR CDR3 was performed with the HTBI primer set. TCRdb reprocessed the multiplex PCR reads with MiXCR, giving one entry per CDR3 protein. The profile shows around 200,000 distinct CDR3 sequences, more than 15% of them singletons. Sequencing was performed on blood. The receptors were gathered from a woman in her 50s with Graves' hyperthyroidism.

This rearrangement joins TRBV28 to TRBJ2-7, with a weak D call TRBD1 (6 bases). The CDR3 sequence is 13 residues long. Trimming shortened V by 6 bases and J by 6 bases, and 15 bases separated the two germline ends. From germline, CDR1 is MDHEN and CDR2 SYDVKM. CDR3 loop: CASSLPHRAEQYF. CDR3 sequence (DNA): TGTGCCAGCAGCCTACCCCACAGGGCCGAGCAGTACTTC.

This clonotype showed up just a few times. The chain combines TRBV3-1 with TRBJ1-1; D uncertain. Looked up from germline, CDR1 is LGHDT and CDR2 is YNNKEL (reference sequence). The CDR3 is made up of 17 amino acids. The V gene lost 2 bases and the J gene lost 2 bases, with 18 bases spanning the gap. The CDR3 reads CASSQRFPNSRNTEAFF. In nucleotides, the CDR3 is TGTGCCAGCAGCCAACGGTTCCCTAACAGTAGAAACACTGAAGCTTTCTTT.

This chain links TRBV28 with TRBJ1-1; D is uncertain. Trimming took 5 bases from V and 2 from J, leaving 15 bases between them. The CDR3 loop spans 15 amino acids. Germline lookup yields CDR1 MDHEN and CDR2 SYDVKM. The CDR3, as DNA: TGTGCCAGCAGTCCCATCCGGACCGAAAACACTGAAGCTTTCTTT. Translating gives CASSPIRTENTEAFF.

This clonotype has at least ten counts. The rearrangement joins TRBV19 to TRBJ1-1; the D is unclear. Between the trimmed V and J ends, which lost 7 bases and 5 bases, there was a span of 17 bases. This CDR3 is built from 14 residues. CDR1 is LNHDA and CDR2 is SQIVND in the germline V gene (reference sequence). CDR3 bases: TGTGCCAGTACCCCGGGCGGGCTGGGGACTGAAGCTTTCTTT. Translating it yields CASTPGGLGTEAFF. The full variable domain, with the rest looked up from reference TRBV19 and TRBJ1-1, is DGGITQSPKYLFRKEGQNVTLSCEQNLNHDAMYWYRQDPGQGLRLIYYSQIVNDFQKGDIAEGYSVSREKKESFPLTVTSAQKNPTAFYLCASTPGGLGTEAFFGQGTRLTVV.

The sample holds many counts of this clonotype. V gene TRBV4-3 combines with J gene TRBJ1-2; 8 bases align to TRBD1. The ends lost 5 bases at V and 7 bases at J; junction bases unmatched: 12. The CDR3 totals 15 residues. The germline gives CDR1 LGHNA, CDR2 YSLEER. The CDR3 region is CASSVQGAGRSGYTF. The CDR3 DNA sequence: TGCGCCAGCAGCGTCCAGGGGGCCGGCCGGAGTGGCTACACCTTC.

This clonotype occurred many times. This chain uses TRBV27 with TRBJ1-2; D ambiguous. Trimming took 10 bases from V and 2 from J, leaving 20 bases between them. Germline-derived CDR1 and CDR2 are MNHEY and SMNVEV (reference sequence). The CDR3 extends over 15 amino acids. CDR3 in DNA: TGTGCCACGCTACCTCGAGACCGGGCAAACTATGGCTACACCTTC. Amino acid sequence: CATLPRDRANYGYTF.

At least ten counts were recorded for this clonotype. The chain is built from TRBV5-1 and TRBJ1-2, with D unresolved. The CDR3 is 17 amino acids. Trimming removed 4 bases at V and 3 bases at J, with 22 bases between. CDR1 is SGHRS and CDR2 is YFSETQ in the germline V gene. The CDR3 region has the DNA TGCGCCAGCAGCAACCTACCTCTTGGGGAAAGGGACTATGGCTACACCTTC. This encodes CASSNLPLGERDYGYTF.

This clonotype was found many times. The chain uses TRBV18 and TRBJ1-4; no clear D gene. CDR1 is KGHSH and CDR2 is LQKENI in the germline V gene. The CDR3 has 16 amino acids. V lost 6 bases and J 3 bases, leaving 17 bases between the germline ends. Written as DNA, the CDR3 is TGTGCCAGCTCCCAAGAAAGGATGGGAGCTAATGAAAAACTGTTTTTT. Translation: CASSQERMGANEKLFF.

This clonotype has a count of ten or more. The V call is TRBV20-1, the J call TRBJ1-5; D perhaps matches TRBD1 (5 bases). V lost 3 bases and J lost 6, with 9 bases in between. Germline CDR1 reads DFQATT; CDR2 reads SNEGSKA (reference sequence). The CDR3 has 12 residues. Here the CDR3 reads CSARRGSQPQHF. As DNA, the CDR3 is TGCAGTGCTAGGAGGGGTTCTCAGCCCCAGCATTTT.